This T cell receptor beta chain originates from a study of T-cell memory formation after mild COVID-19. About the study: TCR clusters were largely donor specific.

MiXCR, run by TCRdb on the 5' RACE reads, gives a single entry per CDR3 protein. The sample includes under 300,000 distinct CDR3 sequences, 8.2% of them seen just once. The V end lost 6 bases, the J end lost 4 bases, and 15 bases lay between the germline ends. There are 14 residues in the CDR3. Germline V lookup: CDR1 SEHNR, CDR2 FQNEAQ (reference sequence). This clonotype was seen at least ten times. The chain is built from TRBV7-9 and TRBJ1-2; tentatively, D is TRBD1 (5 bases). The TCR originated in a man younger than 35 who had mild COVID-19 (a few samples of this study predate the infection). Cell type and time point are not known. Sequencing input: PBMCs or a T cell subset sorted from them (not recorded which). CDR3 in amino acids: CASSGIGAGYGYTF. CDR3 coding DNA: TGTGCCAGCAGTGGCATTGGGGCGGGCTATGGCTACACCTTC.